Each of the 20 T cell receptor beta chains below was sequenced from the same sample in a study of breast tumors, draining lymph nodes, adjacent tissues. TCRdb re-called the multiplex PCR reads through MiXCR, storing one row per CDR3 protein. The profile shows roughly 110,000 distinct CDR3 sequences, roughly 33% of them singletons. Breast cancer patients provided tissue from their axillary draining lymph nodes. The sample taken for sequencing was axillary lymph node tissue. These receptor sequences come from a female donor with breast cancer. Some clones in this sample may be carry-over from other donors' samples.

This clonotype appeared many times. Possible read error: a much larger clone is one base away. A read error is likely, as this CDR3 ends without the conserved phenylalanine or tryptophan. This sequence joins TRBV19 and TRBJ2-1, with a weak D call TRBD1 (5 bases). The CDR3 length is 16 residues. The germline gives CDR1 LNHDA, CDR2 SQIVND (reference sequence). V lost 0 bases to trimming and J lost 0 bases, with 9 bases between them. The CDR3 region is CASSIEGHSSYNEQFS. In DNA, the CDR3 is TGTGCCAGTAGTATAGAGGGGCATAGCTCCTACAATGAGCAGTTCTCC.

This clonotype came up many times. The rearrangement uses TRBV12-3 or TRBV12-4 and TRBJ2-2; 9 bases fit TRBD1. The CDR3 contains 15 residues. V lost 3 bases, J lost 5 bases, and 4 bases stayed unmatched. For the CDR3, the DNA is TGTGCCAGCAGTTTTGGGACAGGGTATACCGGGGAGCTGTTTTTT. Amino acid sequence: CASSFGTGYTGELFF.

This clonotype was counted many times. The chain employs TRBV5-1 and TRBJ2-7; TRBD1 agrees at 7 bases. Trimming removed 3 bases from V and 3 bases from J; junction bases left unmatched: 6. The V gene's germline CDR1 is SGHRS and CDR2 YFSETQ. The CDR3 length is 14 residues. CDR3 in DNA: TGCGCCAGCAGCTCCCGGGACAGAATCTACGAGCAGTACTTC. Translating gives CASSSRDRIYEQYF. The variable domain in full, completed from reference TRBV5-1 and TRBJ2-7, reads KAGVTQTPRYLIKTRGQQVTLSCSPISGHRSVSWYQQTPGQGLQFLFEYFSETQRNKGNFPGRFSGRQFSNSRSEMNVSTLELGDSALYLCASSSRDRIYEQYFGPGTRLTVT.

This clonotype came up many times. The V gene is TRBV5-4, the J gene TRBJ1-2, with D possibly being TRBD1 (5 bases). CDR3 length: 15 amino acids. Germline loops: CDR1 SGHNT, CDR2 YYREEE (reference sequence). The V gene lost 2 bases and the J gene lost 0 bases, with 11 bases spanning the gap. The CDR3 loop is CASSFGRAPNYGYTF. The CDR3 DNA reads TGTGCCAGCAGCTTTGGCAGGGCACCTAACTATGGCTACACCTTC. Complete variable domain (other parts from reference TRBV5-4 and TRBJ1-2): ETGVTQSPTHLIKTRGQQVTLRCSSQSGHNTVSWYQQALGQGPQFIFQYYREEENGRGNFPPRFSGLQFPNYSSELNVNALELDDSALYLCASSFGRAPNYGYTFGSGTRLTVV.

Points on this clonotype: The conserved phenylalanine or tryptophan normally closing the CDR3 is absent here, so this likely arose from a read error. The chain carries TRBV20-1 and TRBJ2-7; D not certain. From germline, CDR1 is DFQATT and CDR2 SNEGSKA (reference sequence). The length of the CDR3 is 12 residues. CDR3 loop: CSASVLTYGQYY. The CDR3 DNA sequence: TGCAGTGCTAGCGTTCTTACCTACGGGCAGTACTAC.

This clonotype was observed many times. The J gene is TRBJ2-7, the V gene TRBV10-3; D remains ambiguous. Germline CDR1 is ENHRY and CDR2 is SYGVKD. V was shortened by 4 bases and J by 7 bases, with 11 bases between the two germline ends. The CDR3 is made up of 12 amino acids. The CDR3 DNA follows: TGTGCCATCAGTGGTCCCACACCGGAGCAGTACTTC. This encodes CAISGPTPEQYF.

The chain is built from TRBV10-3 and TRBJ1-1, with TRBD1 matching over 7 bases. The J segment lost 1 base and the V segment lost 6 bases, leaving 2 bases of the junction unmatched. Germline CDR1 and CDR2: ENHRY and SYGVKD. This CDR3 spans 13 amino acids. CDR3 loop: CAISGDRNTEAFF. Here the CDR3 DNA reads TGTGCCATCAGCGGGGACAGGAACACTGAAGCTTTCTTT.

This clonotype came up many times. The chain uses TRBV28 and TRBJ1-4; D unclear. The CDR3 is made up of 12 amino acids. Per germline, CDR1 MDHEN and CDR2 SYDVKM. V lost 6 bases, J lost 8 bases, and 10 bases lay in between. DNA for the CDR3: TGTGCCAGCAGACCTCGCTTCGAAAAACTGTTTTTT. It encodes CASRPRFEKLFF.

This clonotype occurred once. A much larger clone differs by one base, so this may be a read error. CDR3 bases: TGTGCCAGCAGCTTAGTGGGAGGGAGTGCAGAGACCCAGCACTTC. It is translated as CASSLVGGSAETQHF. The gene calls are TRBV7-3 and TRBJ2-5; 7 bases are shared with TRBD2. The germline gives CDR1 SGHTA, CDR2 FQGTGA. The CDR3 totals 15 residues.

The CDR3 DNA is TGCAGCGTCCGGACAGGGGAAAGTGCGTATGGCTACACCTTC. Translated: CSVRTGESAYGYTF. The rearrangement joins TRBV29-1 to TRBJ1-2; the match to TRBD1 covers 9 bases. The germline V gene encodes CDR1 SQVTM and CDR2 ANQGSEA. The CDR3 covers 14 residues. Germline trimming cut 6 bases from V and 5 bases from J; bases unmatched to any gene: 10.

This clonotype was seen many times. The genes are TRBV9 and TRBJ1-6, with D possibly TRBD1 on 5 matching bases. V lost 10 bases and J 5 bases, leaving 13 bases between the germline ends. This CDR3 is built from 13 residues. CDR1 is SGDLS, CDR2 YYNGEE, per germline. The CDR3 bases are TGTGCCTCCAGCGGGACGGATAATTCACCCCTCCACTTT. Protein product: CASSGTDNSPLHF.

This clonotype was seen many times. The V and J genes are TRBV30 and TRBJ1-2, with 8 bases fitting TRBD1. Germline loops: CDR1 GTSNPN, CDR2 SVGIG (reference sequence). The length of the CDR3 is 15 residues. Trimming took 5 bases from V and 3 from J; bases not matched to a gene: 11. In DNA, the CDR3 is TGTGCCTGGGGGACAGGTTTGACGGGCGACTATGGCTACACCTTC. Translating it yields CAWGTGLTGDYGYTF.

At least ten counts were recorded for this clonotype. V and J are TRBV6-5 and TRBJ1-6; D is unresolved. The germline V gene encodes CDR1 MNHEY and CDR2 SVGAGI. The V gene lost 6 bases and the J gene lost 6 bases, with 12 bases spanning the gap. The CDR3 totals 14 residues. The CDR3, as DNA: TGTGCCAGCAGGCCGCGAGGGAGTAATTCACCCCTCCACTTT. It is translated as CASRPRGSNSPLHF.

As concerns this clonotype: This likely comes from a read error, as the CDR3 has no conserved phenylalanine or tryptophan at its end. No DNA is shown, since the ends of the CDR3 on it are uncertain; the CDR3 is the one TCRdb lists. V and J are TRBV7-9 and TRBJ2-7; whether TRBD1, the table's D call, matches the DNA was not checked. Including both end residues, the CDR3 is 15 amino acids long. The germline CDR1 and CDR2 sequences are SEHNR and FQNEAQ (reference sequence). CDR3: CASTPILRGAYEQHL.

This clonotype was picked up a small number of times. Being one base from a much bigger clone, this may be a read error. V usage is TRBV9 and J usage is TRBJ2-1; D is possibly TRBD1 (5 bases). Germline V gene sequence: CDR1 SGDLS, CDR2 YYNGEE. This CDR3 region has 15 residues. The CDR3 region is CASSVDPGFYNEPFF. DNA of the CDR3: TGTGCCAGCAGCGTAGATCCAGGGTTCTACAATGAGCCGTTCTTC.

This clonotype has just a few counts. A single base separates this from a much larger clone, so it may be a read error. The rearrangement uses TRBV5-1 and TRBJ1-4; D is uncertain. In germline, CDR1 is SGHRS, CDR2 YFSETQ. The CDR3 is 15 residues long. Trimming removed 2 bases at V and 6 bases at J, with 14 bases between. The CDR3 sequence: CASSFGQLTHEKLFF. CDR3 DNA sequence: TGCGCCAGCAGCTTTGGGCAGCTTACCCATGAAAAACTGTTTTTT.

This clonotype appeared many times. The chain employs TRBV20-1 and TRBJ1-5; 10 nucleotides agree with TRBD1. The junction had 2 bases not matched to a gene; V was cut back by 5 bases and J by 7 bases. The CDR3 covers 12 residues. From germline, CDR1 is DFQATT and CDR2 SNEGSKA (reference sequence). The DNA for the CDR3 is TGCAGTGCTGGGACAGGGGACCAGCCCCAGCATTTT. Translated, it gives CSAGTGDQPQHF.

This clonotype was detected ten times or more. This rearrangement joins TRBV12-3 or TRBV12-4 to TRBJ2-5; a weak D match, TRBD1 (6 bases). Trimming stripped 5 bases from V and 4 bases from J, with 11 bases between. CDR3 length equals 13 residues. The CDR3 protein is CASSSQGPETQYF. The CDR3 DNA reads as TGTGCCAGCAGTAGCCAGGGGCCAGAGACCCAGTACTTC.

This clonotype was counted at least ten times. A read error may be the cause here, since a much bigger clone is one base away. The V and J genes are TRBV9 and TRBJ2-7, with TRBD1 matching 8 bases. The CDR3 covers 14 residues. Germline-derived CDR1 and CDR2 are SGDLS and YYNGEE. Written as DNA, the CDR3 is TGTGCCAGCAGCTCGCGGGCAGGGGGCGGTGAGCAGTCCTTC. It specifies CASSSRAGGGEQSF.

This clonotype was found a few times. Just one base apart from a much larger clone, this may be a read error. This chain links TRBV11-2 with TRBJ2-1, with 7 bases aligning to TRBD2. Germline V CDR1 and CDR2: SGHAT, FQNNGV. With 1 base clipped from V and 6 bases from J, the junction kept 6 bases outside the gene matches. The CDR3 is 15 residues long. CDR3 residues: CASSLGLAAANEQFF. The CDR3 nucleotides are TGTGCCAGCAGCTTAGGTCTAGCGGCGGCCAATGAGCAGTTCTTC.